This T cell receptor beta chain was sequenced during a study of blood T cells in healthy people across ages. General study points: Roughly linearly, TCR beta diversity per million T cells fell as age increased.

This clonotype came up a few times. Its antigen is not identified. V trimming: 0 bases; J trimming: 3 bases; junction bases outside the gene matches: 3. The germline gives CDR1 SGHRS, CDR2 YFSETQ. This CDR3 is built from 17 residues. Using a J-beta primer mix together with a sample-barcoded 5' primer, a second PCR was run for about 6 to 11 cycles. Via MiXCR, TCRdb re-called the 5' RACE reads, giving one row per CDR3 protein. The sample lists around 1,500,000 distinct CDR3 sequences, about 43% occurring once. The sample comprised blood. This TCR was recovered from a woman younger than 30 in good health. The rearrangement links TRBV5-1 to TRBJ1-6, with TRBD1 matching over 10 bases. This CDR3 reads CASSLERTGGYNSPLHF. The CDR3 DNA is TGCGCCAGCAGCTTGGAACGGACAGGGGGCTATAATTCACCCCTCCACTTT.